This T cell receptor (beta chain) derives from a study of human T cells and chemical hapten exposure. Study details: The sensitizer, 2% DPC, was used on around 2 cm by around 2 cm of upper inner arm skin. The patch tests put 0.01% DPC on the skin of the upper back and were read 6 days later.

Regarding time point: patch test 2, 6 weeks after DPC sensitization. Indicated treatment: therapeutic diphenylcyclopropenone sensitization with weekly scalp DPC. Each donor was an alopecia patient between 18 and 70 years of age who qualified for DPC. Per the germline V gene, CDR1 is DFQATT and CDR2 is SNEGSKA (reference sequence). Losses at the gene ends were 5 bases for V and 3 bases for J; bases not matched to a gene: 6. The CDR3 is 13 residues long. A few counts support this clonotype. During construction of the library, unique molecular identifiers were attached to individual cDNA molecules for quantitative, reproducible TCR counting. Via MiXCR, TCRdb re-called the RACE reads, giving one row per CDR3 protein. The sample records about 95,000 distinct CDR3 sequences, about 10% being singletons.

This rearrangement joins TRBV20-1 to TRBJ1-1, with 7 nucleotides matching TRBD1. The material sequenced was whole blood, taken in connection with sensitization to the hapten diphenylcyclopropenone (DPC). The source is a woman in her thirties or forties with alopecia areata. Some clones in this sample may be carry-over from other donors' samples. CDR3 protein: CSARDRVDTEAFF. CDR3 in DNA: TGCAGTGCTCGCGACAGGGTTGACACTGAAGCTTTCTTT.